A selection of T cell receptor beta chains follows, all from one sample in a study of T cell changes during pregnancy in multiple sclerosis. TCRdb keeps only in-frame clones here, not all; method: immunoSEQ multiplex PCR. The sample gives some 94,000 clones, approximately 90% of which show up once; roughly 1.9% is in the top ten. The starting material was peripheral blood, obtained in the first trimester of pregnancy. The receptors come from a female donor in good health, enrolled as a control in a pregnancy study. CDR3s include the opening cysteine and the closing phenylalanine or tryptophan. Fields, in order: D gene, clone size, J gene, V gene, CDR3 protein, CDR3 DNA. The D gene is left open where the match is weak. The size of a clone is reported for some rows only, either as once, few or many, or as a class for expanded clones.

TRBD2 | . | TRBJ2-1 | TRBV7-3 | CASSLGLAGSGRYNEQFF | TGTGCCAGCAGCTTGGGACTAGCGGGGTCGGGTCGATACAATGAGCAGTTCTTC
TRBD1 | . | TRBJ1-1 | TRBV30 | CAWSVRGAYVSGGAMNTEAFF | TGTGCCTGGAGTGTACGAGGAGCCTATGTGTCAGGGGGCGCGATGAACACTGAAGCTTTCTTT
. | . | TRBJ2-1 | TRBV19 | CASSISGGPGQFF | TGTGCCAGTAGTATATCCGGCGGCCCCGGGCAGTTCTTC
TRBD1 | . | TRBJ1-2 | TRBV15 | CATSRATGGYGYTF | TGTGCCACCAGCAGAGCGACAGGGGGGTATGGCTACACCTTC
. | . | TRBJ2-1 | TRBV9 | CASSVGGGYNEQFF | TGTGCCAGCAGCGTAGGAGGGGGCTACAATGAGCAGTTCTTC
TRBD1 | once | TRBJ2-1 | TRBV7-9 | CASTEGTGPYNEQFF | TGTGCCAGCACCGAGGGGACAGGGCCCTACAATGAGCAGTTCTTC
TRBD1 | . | TRBJ1-1 | TRBV2 | CASSATTGVTEAFF | TGTGCCAGCAGTGCCACTACAGGGGTCACTGAAGCTTTCTTT
. | once | TRBJ2-7 | TRBV27 | CASSGGLAYEQYF | TGTGCCAGCAGTGGGGGACTGGCCTACGAGCAGTACTTC
. | . | TRBJ1-5 | TRBV9 | CASSSDGGMNQPQHF | TGTGCCAGCAGCTCGGACGGAGGAATGAATCAGCCCCAGCATTTT
. | . | TRBJ1-4 | TRBV5-1 | CASSFGRQGNEKLFF | TGCGCCAGCAGCTTCGGTCGGCAGGGGAATGAAAAACTGTTTTTT
. | once | TRBJ1-5 | TRBV10-3 | CAISDRAGLNQPQHF | TGTGCCATCAGTGATAGGGCAGGGTTAAATCAGCCCCAGCATTTT
. | . | TRBJ2-1 | TRBV6-5 | CASSYYAYNNNEQFF | TGTGCCAGCAGTTACTACGCATACAATAACAATGAGCAGTTCTTC
TRBD1 | . | TRBJ1-5 | TRBV19 | CASSRGNQPQHF | TGTGCCAGTAGCAGGGGGAATCAGCCCCAGCATTTT
. | . | TRBJ2-5 | TRBV11-3 | CASSLGTDAKETQYF | TGTGCCAGCAGCTTAGGGACAGATGCCAAAGAGACCCAGTACTTC
TRBD1 | . | TRBJ1-1 | TRBV11-2 | CASSLGTGVSEAFF | TGTGCCAGCAGCCTAGGGACAGGGGTTTCTGAAGCTTTCTTT
. | . | TRBJ2-2 | TRBV30 | CAWGRQGGPGELFF | TGTGCCTGGGGCAGACAGGGAGGTCCCGGGGAGCTGTTTTTT
. | . | TRBJ1-4 | TRBV29-1 | CSVGGASEKLFF | TGCAGCGTTGGGGGCGCAAGTGAAAAACTGTTTTTT
. | . | TRBJ2-1 | TRBV6-5 | CASSYANEQFF | TGTGCCAGCAGTTACGCGAATGAGCAGTTCTTC
. | . | TRBJ2-6 | TRBV5-1 | CASILALSGANVLTF | TGCGCCAGCATCCTCGCCCTATCTGGGGCCAACGTCCTGACTTTC
. | few | TRBJ1-2 | TRBV20-1 | CSASTREGYTF | TGCAGTGCTTCCACCCGGGAGGGCTACACCTTC
. | . | TRBJ1-5 | TRBV27 | CASSPAPLGGQPQHF | TGTGCCAGCAGTCCCGCCCCCTTGGGAGGTCAGCCCCAGCATTTT
TRBD1 | . | TRBJ2-7 | TRBV6-5 | CASRAANRGSEQYF | TGTGCCAGCAGAGCCGCAAACAGGGGGTCTGAGCAGTACTTC
. | . | TRBJ1-1 | TRBV7-2 | CASSHGTEAFF | TGTGCCAGCAGCCACGGCACTGAAGCTTTCTTT
. | . | TRBJ2-1 | TRBV19 | CASSPSPGGYNEQFF | TGTGCCAGTAGTCCCTCCCCCGGGGGCTACAATGAGCAGTTCTTC
. | . | TRBJ1-1 | TRBV7-9 | CASSLDGAGANTEAFF | TGTGCCAGCAGCTTAGACGGGGCAGGGGCGAACACTGAAGCTTTCTTT
. | . | TRBJ1-2 | TRBV27 | CASSLRPAGAGYGYTF | TGTGCCAGCAGTTTGCGGCCCGCGGGGGCAGGCTATGGCTACACCTTC
. | . | TRBJ1-5 | TRBV2 | CASSDWEAGNQPQHF | TGTGCCAGCAGTGATTGGGAGGCGGGCAATCAGCCCCAGCATTTT
TRBD1 | . | TRBJ2-7 | TRBV7-9 | CASSSVGTGNYEQYF | TGTGCCAGCAGCTCGGTCGGGACAGGGAACTACGAGCAGTACTTC
TRBD2 | . | TRBJ2-1 | TRBV27 | CASRGTRMVNEQFF | TGTGCCAGCAGGGGGACTAGAATGGTAAATGAGCAGTTCTTC
TRBD1 | once | TRBJ1-5 | TRBV5-1 | CASSRGPHQPQHF | TGCGCCAGCAGCAGGGGGCCCCACCAGCCCCAGCATTTT
. | . | TRBJ2-2 | TRBV5-1 | CASSLARQNTGELFF | TGCGCCAGCAGCTTGGCCAGGCAAAACACCGGGGAGCTGTTTTTT
. | . | TRBJ1-5 | TRBV9 | CASSVGGRGNQPQHF | TGTGCCAGCAGCGTAGGAGGGAGGGGTAATCAGCCCCAGCATTTT
. | . | TRBJ1-2 | TRBV13 | CASSLGRVLIGGYTF | TGTGCCAGCAGCTTAGGCCGGGTTTTAATCGGTGGCTACACCTTC